Below, 9 T cell receptor beta chains from the same sample are listed, as sequenced in a study of blood T cell repertoires in COVID-19 (TCRdb year 2020). Library generation was performed with the immunoSEQ multiplex PCR assay. The source is immuneACCESS, and TCRdb retained only in-frame sequences with V and J called. Part of the clones is not carried over; for the studies checked, unresolved V genes explain less than half of this, and the remainder is unexplained. For this sample there are some 120,000 clones; roughly four fifths appear just once. The ten largest clones represent over 6% of the sample. Sequencing was done on a sample of peripheral blood. The receptors were sampled from a man aged 65 to 85 with active or convalescent COVID-19.

This clone was detected a few times. This chain uses TRBV4-2 with TRBJ1-4; 9 bases line up with TRBD1. There are 18 residues in the CDR3. V shed 0 bases, J shed 0 bases, and the junction held 5 bases outside the gene matches. The V gene's germline CDR1 is LGHNA and CDR2 YNFKEQ. The CDR3 nucleotides are TGTGCCAGCAGCCAAGATGGCGGGACAGGGCCAACTAATGAAAAACTGTTTTTT. It encodes CASSQDGGTGPTNEKLFF.

The rearrangement joins TRBV7-2 to TRBJ2-2; 9 bases agree with TRBD2. The germline CDR1 and CDR2 sequences are SGHTA and FQGNSA. V was clipped by 5 bases and J by 4 bases; unmatched bases: 5. This CDR3 has 15 residues. The CDR3 loop reads CASSTTSGITGELFF. The CDR3 bases are TGTGCCAGCAGCACGACTAGCGGAATCACCGGGGAGCTGTTTTTT.

The V call is TRBV4-1, the J call TRBJ1-1; 9 nucleotides match TRBD1. This CDR3 region has 13 residues. CDR1 MGHRA and CDR2 YSYEKL come from the germline V gene. With 2 bases clipped from V and 10 bases from J, the junction kept 5 bases outside the gene matches. CDR3 in amino acids: CASSQPDRGLAFF. The CDR3 DNA follows: TGCGCCAGCAGCCAACCGGACAGGGGATTAGCTTTCTTT.

This clone was observed once. The chain has TRBV2 and TRBJ1-3; 9 bases are a match to TRBD1. Per germline, CDR1 SNHLY and CDR2 FYNNEI. V shed 5 bases, J shed 0 bases, and the junction held 2 bases outside the gene matches. The CDR3 consists of 15 residues. CDR3 in DNA: TGTGCCAGCAGTCCGACAGGGGGCTCTGGAAACACCATATATTTT. Translation: CASSPTGGSGNTIYF. The full variable domain, completed using reference TRBV2 and TRBJ1-3, is EPEVTQTPSHQVTQMGQEVILRCVPISNHLYFYWYRQILGQKVEFLVSFYNNEISEKSEIFDDQFSVERPDGSNFTLKIRSTKLEDSAMYFCASSPTGGSGNTIYFGEGSWLTVV.

This sequence joins TRBV7-9 and TRBJ1-1; 7 bases are shared with TRBD1. CDR3 size: 17 residues. Germline V lookup: CDR1 SEHNR, CDR2 FQNEAQ (reference sequence). With V trimmed by 5 bases and J by 0 bases, 12 bases remained unmatched. CDR3 loop: CASSPMPNRGVNTEAFF. CDR3 nucleotides: TGTGCCAGCAGCCCAATGCCGAACAGGGGAGTGAACACTGAAGCTTTCTTT.

This clone has a count of ten or more. V is TRBV7-9 and J is TRBJ2-1, with D maybe TRBD1 (6 bases). V was cut by 3 bases and J by 0 bases, with 6 bases left in between. The germline V gene has CDR1 SEHNR and CDR2 FQNEAQ (reference sequence). The CDR3 is 14 residues long. For the CDR3, the DNA is TGTGCCAGCAGCTTGGACAGCTCCTACAATGAGCAGTTCTTC. Encoded protein: CASSLDSSYNEQFF.

On this clone: Other DNA sequences in the same sample also yield this CDR3. The CDR3: CASSLVAGGGYEQYF. The CDR3, as DNA: TGTGCCAGCAGCTTAGTAGCGGGGGGCGGCTACGAGCAGTACTTC. V and J are TRBV7-9 and TRBJ2-7; 10 nucleotides line up with TRBD2. The CDR3 is made up of 15 amino acids. Germline V gives CDR1 SEHNR, CDR2 FQNEAQ (reference sequence). The V and J ends lost 1 base and 3 bases, in that order; junction bases with no gene match: 3.

This chain connects TRBV4-3 to TRBJ1-5; TRBD1 is a possible D gene (5 bases). V lost 0 bases and J 5 bases, leaving 11 bases between the germline ends. Germline lookup yields CDR1 LGHNA and CDR2 YSLEER. CDR3 size: 15 residues. The CDR3 DNA reads TGCGCCAGCAGCCAAGAAAGGGACTCATATCAGCCCCAGCATTTT. Its protein product is CASSQERDSYQPQHF.

The V and J genes are TRBV6-4 and TRBJ2-3; 7 bases are a match to TRBD1. The CDR3 has 15 amino acids. Germline V gives CDR1 MRHNA, CDR2 SNTAGT. With V trimmed by 6 bases and J by 0 bases, 6 bases remained unmatched. CDR3 sequence (DNA): TGTGCCAGCAGCCAGGGGACAGCTAGCACAGATACGCAGTATTTT. Protein: CASSQGTASTDTQYF.